This T cell receptor beta chain was sequenced during a study of blood T cell repertoires in COVID-19. Background on the study: The United States, Italy and Spain provided the acute and convalescent COVID-19 samples. Sources were T cells, B-cell-depleted T cells, or PBMCs; the material itself was cDNA or gDNA.

The V gene's germline CDR1 is KGHDR and CDR2 SFDVKD. V lost 4 bases and J lost 5, with 10 bases in between. The CDR3 length is 14 residues. Assay: immunoSEQ multiplex PCR; the TCRdb copy retains only in-frame clones and omits some. In the table there are 90,000 to 100,000 clones, around 80% of which are singletons. The receptor was isolated from a man older than 75 with acute or convalescent COVID-19. The sample taken for sequencing was peripheral blood. The chain links TRBV24-1 to TRBJ2-2; D unresolved. DNA of the CDR3: TGTGCCACCAGTGACAGGCTGTTAACCGGGGAGCTGTTTTTT. Its translation: CATSDRLLTGELFF.